One and the same sample provided the 9 T cell receptor beta chains below, sequenced in a study of human T cells and chemical hapten exposure. The sample's time point: pre-sensitization, week 0. Indicated treatment: therapeutic diphenylcyclopropenone sensitization with weekly scalp DPC. TCRdb reprocessed the RACE reads with MiXCR, giving one entry per CDR3 protein. The sample lists about 80,000 distinct CDR3 sequences; about 15% were seen once. The material was whole blood, obtained in connection with sensitization to the hapten diphenylcyclopropenone (DPC). The receptors come from a woman aged 45-60 years with alopecia areata. Some clones in this sample may be carry-over from other donors' samples.

This clonotype came up a few times. The CDR3 nucleotides are TGTGCCAGCAGTATTCTAGCGGGGCATCAGTTCTTC. It yields the protein CASSILAGHQFF. This chain uses TRBV2 with TRBJ2-1; 9 nucleotides align to TRBD2. CDR3 length equals 12 residues. The V segment lost 5 bases and the J segment 13 bases; nucleotides outside the gene matches: 6. In germline, CDR1 is SNHLY, CDR2 FYNNEI. The variable domain in full, completed from reference TRBV2 and TRBJ2-1, reads EPEVTQTPSHQVTQMGQEVILRCVPISNHLYFYWYRQILGQKVEFLVSFYNNEISEKSEIFDDQFSVERPDGSNFTLKIRSTKLEDSAMYFCASSILAGHQFFGPGTRLTVL.

A remark on this clonotype: One end of the junction fails to match germline, which may point to a read error. The V gene is TRBV4-3, the J gene TRBJ2-3, with 7 bases lining up with TRBD2. This CDR3 is built from 17 residues. Germline loops: CDR1 LGHNA, CDR2 YSLEER. The CDR3 sequence: CASSQEGGSLSTDSQYF. CDR3 sequence (DNA): TGCGCCAGCAGCCAAGAGGGCGGGAGCCTGAGCACAGATTCGCAGTATTTT.

As DNA, the CDR3 is TGCAGCGTGGGCTCTCGCGGGAGTTACAATGAGCAGTTCTTC. This gives the protein CSVGSRGSYNEQFF. This chain uses TRBV29-1 with TRBJ2-1; TRBD2 matches 7 bases. After removal of 6 bases from V and 4 bases from J, the junction contained 9 bases not matched to a gene. The CDR3 sequence is 14 residues long. The germline V gene has CDR1 SQVTM and CDR2 ANQGSEA.

The genes are TRBV4-1 and TRBJ2-7; 8 nucleotides agree with TRBD2. The CDR3 totals 15 residues. CDR1 is MGHRA and CDR2 is YSYEKL in the germline V gene. Trimming at V came to 0 bases and at J to 0 bases, leaving 1 base not matched to a gene. The DNA for the CDR3 is TGCGCCAGCAGCCAAGAAGGACTAGCCTCCTACGAGCAGTACTTC. Amino acid sequence: CASSQEGLASYEQYF.

The chain's CDR3 is CASSRQDYPSWEQYF. The CDR3 nucleotides are TGTGCCAGCAGCCGCCAGGACTACCCCAGCTGGGAGCAGTACTTC. The chain combines TRBV3-1 with TRBJ2-7, with D perhaps TRBD2 (6 bases). The CDR3 contains 15 residues. V was shortened by 4 bases and J by 7 bases, with 20 bases between the two germline ends. The germline V gene encodes CDR1 LGHDT and CDR2 YNNKEL (reference sequence).

In this sample, this clonotype turned up a few times. The chain carries TRBV3-1 and TRBJ2-7; 10 bases are a match to TRBD1. The CDR3 has 15 residues. Germline V gene sequence: CDR1 LGHDT, CDR2 YNNKEL (reference sequence). V lost 2 bases and J lost 6; bases outside the gene matches: 7. The CDR3 nucleotides are TGTGCCAGCAGCCAAATGTGGACAGGGGGAATCGAGCAGTACTTC. Translating it yields CASSQMWTGGIEQYF.

The chain employs TRBV28 and TRBJ1-2, with 8 nucleotides matching TRBD1. The CDR3 loop spans 15 amino acids. CDR1 and CDR2 from the germline V gene are MDHEN and SYDVKM. V shed 2 bases and J 6 bases; nucleotides not matched to a gene: 8. DNA for the CDR3: TGTGCCAGCAGTTTAAGCCCCGACAGGGGTGATGGCTACACCTTC. It codes for CASSLSPDRGDGYTF.

This clonotype has a handful of counts. V is TRBV10-2 and J is TRBJ2-1; 8 nucleotides match TRBD2. There are 15 residues in the CDR3. V trimming: 5 bases; J trimming: 8 bases; junction bases outside the gene matches: 11. Germline loops: CDR1 WSHSY, CDR2 SAAADI. In nucleotides, the CDR3 is TGCGCCAGCAGTTCCGGAGCGGGAGTCTCGTATGAGCAGTTCTTC. Amino acids: CASSSGAGVSYEQFF.

The chain combines TRBV5-4 with TRBJ2-5; 9 nucleotides agree with TRBD2. CDR1 SGHNT and CDR2 YYREEE come from the germline V gene (reference sequence). The junction had 9 bases not matched to a gene; V was cut back by 4 bases and J by 5 bases. CDR3 length equals 15 residues. CDR3 coding DNA: TGTGCCAGCAGCACGTTAGCGGGAGTCGAGGAGACCCAGTACTTC. As protein: CASSTLAGVEETQYF. Drawing the rest from reference TRBV5-4 and TRBJ2-5, the complete variable domain is ETGVTQSPTHLIKTRGQQVTLRCSSQSGHNTVSWYQQALGQGPQFIFQYYREEENGRGNFPPRFSGLQFPNYSSELNVNALELDDSALYLCASSTLAGVEETQYFGPGTRLLVL.